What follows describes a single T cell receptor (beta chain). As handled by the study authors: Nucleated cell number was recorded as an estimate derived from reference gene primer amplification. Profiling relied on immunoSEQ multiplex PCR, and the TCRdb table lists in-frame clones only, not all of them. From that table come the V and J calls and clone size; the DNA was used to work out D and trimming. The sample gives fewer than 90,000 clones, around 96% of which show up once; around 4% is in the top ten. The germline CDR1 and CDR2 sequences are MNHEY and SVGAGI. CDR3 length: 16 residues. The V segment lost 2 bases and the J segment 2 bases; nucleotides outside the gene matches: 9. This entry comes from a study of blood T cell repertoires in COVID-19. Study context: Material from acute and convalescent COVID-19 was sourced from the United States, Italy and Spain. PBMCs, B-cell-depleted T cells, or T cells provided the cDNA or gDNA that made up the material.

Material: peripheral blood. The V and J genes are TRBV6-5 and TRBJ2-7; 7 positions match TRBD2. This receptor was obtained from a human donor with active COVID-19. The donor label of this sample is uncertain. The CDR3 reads CASSYGTGGGAYEQYF. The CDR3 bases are TGTGCCAGCAGTTACGGTACGGGAGGTGGCGCCTACGAGCAGTACTTC.